This T cell receptor beta chain was sequenced for a study of cytomegalovirus exposure and HLA in healthy donors. There are a few counts of this clone. Primers included in the PCR were 60 Vbeta and 13 Jbeta primers. The protocol was immunoSEQ multiplex PCR, while the TCRdb copy is restricted to in-frame clones and leaves out a portion. The table has approximately 77,000 clones, 60% to 80% seen once; the top ten hold 7% to 7.5%. In germline, CDR1 is SGHDN, CDR2 FVKESK. V was cut by 1 base and J by 6 bases, with 18 bases left in between. This CDR3 contains 17 residues. Sequenced material: PBMCs. The gene calls are TRBV14 and TRBJ2-2; a possible D gene is TRBD2 (7 bases). The source is a woman in her forties in good health and CMV-seronegative. For the CDR3, the DNA is TGTGCCAGCAGCCAAGTCGGGGGGCTGATGCTCCCCGGGGAGCTGTTTTTT. Translating gives CASSQVGGLMLPGELFF.